This T cell receptor (beta chain) is from a study of T cells in localized non-small cell lung cancer. Turning to this clone: Its antigen is still unknown.

Clones were read by immunoSEQ multiplex PCR, and TCRdb kept only the in-frame ones, dropping some. Altogether approximately 140,000 clones are present, roughly nine tenths being singletons, with the ten largest covering approximately 1.5%. The CDR3 contains 12 residues. The V end lost 2 bases, the J end lost 7 bases, and 9 bases lay between the germline ends. General study points: The study found T cell clonality highest in uninvolved adjacent lung, above tumor. A single tumor region was sequenced, leaving heterogeneity possible. Greater blood T cell density accompanied longer overall survival. A median about 56 of the top 100 tumor clones appeared in adjacent lung.

This chain connects TRBV5-3 to TRBJ1-2; no clear D gene. TRBV5-3 is flagged as an ORF with uncertain function. This receptor was taken from a female donor over 55 with stage I lung adenocarcinoma. Specimen: peripheral blood, collected before any cancer treatment. CDR3 DNA: TGTGCCAGAAGCTTCAAGGAGAGTGGCTACACCTTC. Protein: CARSFKESGYTF.